These T cell receptor beta chains were read from a single sample in a study of cytomegalovirus exposure and HLA in healthy donors. Repertoires were generated with immunoSEQ multiplex PCR, while TCRdb's copy carries only in-frame clones and drops some. In the table there are about 130,000 clones, 80% of which are singletons. The sample consisted of PBMCs. The receptors originated from a man younger than 40 in good health and CMV-seronegative. The CDR3 runs from the conserved cysteine through the conserved F or W. Each record gives: J gene, CDR3 length, D gene, V gene, clone size, CDR3 protein, CDR3 DNA. A D gene is named only where the DNA matches it firmly. Rows give clone size only sometimes, using once, few, many, or a class for an expanded clone.

J gene: TRBJ1-2; CDR3 length: 14; D gene: TRBD1; V gene: TRBV7-2; clone size: once; CDR3 protein: CASSHATGEYGYTF; CDR3 DNA: TGTGCCAGCAGTCACGCTACAGGGGAGTATGGCTACACCTTC
J gene: TRBJ1-1; CDR3 length: 14; D gene: NA; V gene: TRBV5-1; clone size: few; CDR3 protein: CASSLVGGQTEAFF; CDR3 DNA: TGCGCCAGCAGCTTGGTCGGGGGGCAAACTGAAGCTTTCTTT
J gene: TRBJ2-1; CDR3 length: 14; D gene: NA; V gene: TRBV28; clone size: once; CDR3 protein: CASSLSVVWGQQFF; CDR3 DNA: TGTGCCAGCAGTTTATCGGTTGTATGGGGCCAGCAGTTCTTC
J gene: TRBJ2-7; CDR3 length: 13; D gene: NA; V gene: TRBV5-1; clone size: NA; CDR3 protein: CASSPDSSYEQYF; CDR3 DNA: TGCGCCAGCAGCCCGGACAGCAGCTACGAGCAGTACTTC
J gene: TRBJ2-7; CDR3 length: 16; D gene: TRBD2; V gene: TRBV19; clone size: once; CDR3 protein: CASSIEGSGKLGEQYF; CDR3 DNA: TGTGCCAGTAGTATAGAGGGTAGCGGGAAGCTCGGCGAGCAGTACTTC
J gene: TRBJ2-7; CDR3 length: 14; D gene: TRBD2; V gene: TRBV11-2; clone size: NA; CDR3 protein: CASSRGLADAEQYF; CDR3 DNA: TGTGCCAGCAGCAGAGGACTAGCTGATGCCGAGCAGTACTTC
J gene: TRBJ2-1; CDR3 length: 16; D gene: TRBD2; V gene: TRBV4-1; clone size: NA; CDR3 protein: CASSQDLGTSGNEQFF; CDR3 DNA: TGCGCCAGCAGCCAAGACTTAGGGACTAGCGGGAATGAGCAGTTCTTC
J gene: TRBJ1-4; CDR3 length: 14; D gene: NA; V gene: TRBV5-5; clone size: NA; CDR3 protein: CASSLPGSNEKLFF; CDR3 DNA: TGTGCCAGCAGCCTACCTGGTTCTAATGAAAAACTGTTTTTT
J gene: TRBJ1-2; CDR3 length: 16; D gene: TRBD1; V gene: TRBV19; clone size: NA; CDR3 protein: CASSMNLAGGEYGYTF; CDR3 DNA: TGTGCCAGTAGTATGAACCTTGCAGGGGGCGAGTATGGCTACACCTTC
J gene: TRBJ2-7; CDR3 length: 13; D gene: NA; V gene: TRBV7-2; clone size: NA; CDR3 protein: CASSLRSLYEQYF; CDR3 DNA: TGTGCCAGCAGCTTACGTTCCCTGTACGAGCAGTACTTC
J gene: TRBJ2-5; CDR3 length: 12; D gene: NA; V gene: TRBV7-2; clone size: NA; CDR3 protein: CASSSYQETQYF; CDR3 DNA: TGTGCCAGCAGCTCGTACCAAGAGACCCAGTACTTC
J gene: TRBJ2-3; CDR3 length: 17; D gene: TRBD2; V gene: TRBV19; clone size: NA; CDR3 protein: CASSTLLAGKTGDTQYF; CDR3 DNA: TGTGCCAGTAGTACATTACTAGCGGGTAAAACGGGGGATACGCAGTATTTT
J gene: TRBJ2-2; CDR3 length: 16; D gene: TRBD2; V gene: TRBV15; clone size: once; CDR3 protein: CATSSLAGSNTGELFF; CDR3 DNA: TGTGCCACCAGCAGTTTAGCGGGATCGAACACCGGGGAGCTGTTTTTT
J gene: TRBJ1-3; CDR3 length: 15; D gene: TRBD1; V gene: TRBV23-1; clone size: NA; CDR3 protein: CASRGQGSSGNTIYF; CDR3 DNA: TGCGCCAGCAGGGGACAGGGCTCCTCTGGAAACACCATATATTTT
J gene: TRBJ2-7; CDR3 length: 13; D gene: NA; V gene: TRBV16; clone size: NA; CDR3 protein: CASSQSNSYEQYF; CDR3 DNA: TGTGCCAGCAGCCAATCCAACAGCTACGAGCAGTACTTC
J gene: TRBJ2-7; CDR3 length: 17; D gene: TRBD2; V gene: TRBV27; clone size: NA; CDR3 protein: CASFGTSDNLKLYEQYF; CDR3 DNA: TGTGCCAGCTTCGGGACTAGCGACAATCTAAAGCTTTACGAGCAGTACTTC
J gene: TRBJ2-1; CDR3 length: 15; D gene: NA; V gene: TRBV5-4; clone size: NA; CDR3 protein: CASSSPSNPYNEQFF; CDR3 DNA: TGTGCCAGCAGCTCACCTAGCAATCCCTACAATGAGCAGTTCTTC
J gene: TRBJ2-3; CDR3 length: 15; D gene: TRBD2; V gene: TRBV5-1; clone size: NA; CDR3 protein: CASNGLAGVTDMQYF; CDR3 DNA: TGCGCCAGCAACGGACTAGCGGGAGTAACAGATATGCAGTATTTT
J gene: TRBJ2-5; CDR3 length: 13; D gene: TRBD1; V gene: TRBV29-1; clone size: NA; CDR3 protein: CSVEYGTGETQYF; CDR3 DNA: TGCAGCGTTGAATACGGGACAGGAGAGACCCAGTACTTC
J gene: TRBJ2-3; CDR3 length: 18; D gene: NA; V gene: TRBV2; clone size: NA; CDR3 protein: CASSDLYYAGSSTDTQYF; CDR3 DNA: TGTGCCAGCAGTGATCTTTATTACGCAGGTAGTAGCACAGATACGCAGTATTTT
J gene: TRBJ2-5; CDR3 length: 14; D gene: NA; V gene: TRBV7-7; clone size: NA; CDR3 protein: CASSSTGGGETQYF; CDR3 DNA: TGTGCCAGCAGCTCCACCGGGGGAGGAGAGACCCAGTACTTC
J gene: TRBJ2-7; CDR3 length: 16; D gene: NA; V gene: TRBV14; clone size: NA; CDR3 protein: CASSHENSRDRYEQYF; CDR3 DNA: TGTGCCAGCAGCCACGAAAACTCCAGGGATAGATACGAGCAGTACTTC
J gene: TRBJ1-4; CDR3 length: 15; D gene: NA; V gene: TRBV5-1; clone size: NA; CDR3 protein: CASSTAGVTNEKLFF; CDR3 DNA: TGCGCCAGCAGCACAGCCGGGGTCACTAATGAAAAACTGTTTTTT
J gene: TRBJ1-5; CDR3 length: 14; D gene: NA; V gene: TRBV10-1; clone size: few; CDR3 protein: CASSDAGIMQPQHF; CDR3 DNA: TGCGCCAGCAGTGATGCAGGGATAATGCAGCCCCAGCATTTT
J gene: TRBJ2-7; CDR3 length: 13; D gene: TRBD2; V gene: TRBV27; clone size: few; CDR3 protein: CASRGGKNYEQYF; CDR3 DNA: TGTGCCAGCCGGGGGGGCAAGAACTACGAGCAGTACTTC
J gene: TRBJ2-3; CDR3 length: 14; D gene: NA; V gene: TRBV28; clone size: NA; CDR3 protein: CASSEGLPRDTQYF; CDR3 DNA: TGTGCCAGCAGTGAGGGACTCCCGCGGGATACGCAGTATTTT
J gene: TRBJ2-5; CDR3 length: 14; D gene: NA; V gene: TRBV9; clone size: NA; CDR3 protein: CASSTSSDQETQYF; CDR3 DNA: TGTGCCAGCAGCACATCTAGCGACCAAGAGACCCAGTACTTC
J gene: TRBJ2-1; CDR3 length: 16; D gene: TRBD1; V gene: TRBV28; clone size: NA; CDR3 protein: CASSLSRDREDDGRFF; CDR3 DNA: TGTGCCAGCAGTTTATCACGGGACAGGGAGGATGACGGGCGGTTCTTC
J gene: TRBJ1-5; CDR3 length: 13; D gene: NA; V gene: TRBV12-5; clone size: few; CDR3 protein: CASGLTGNQPQHF; CDR3 DNA: TGTGCTAGTGGTTTGACCGGGAATCAGCCCCAGCATTTT
J gene: TRBJ1-1; CDR3 length: 15; D gene: TRBD1; V gene: TRBV5-1; clone size: NA; CDR3 protein: CASSQGQGLATEAFF; CDR3 DNA: TGCGCCAGCAGCCAAGGACAGGGACTGGCAACTGAAGCTTTCTTT
J gene: TRBJ2-7; CDR3 length: 14; D gene: TRBD2; V gene: TRBV27; clone size: NA; CDR3 protein: CASSPSSGTWEQYF; CDR3 DNA: TGTGCCAGCAGTCCCTCTAGCGGGACGTGGGAGCAGTACTTC
J gene: TRBJ2-3; CDR3 length: 16; D gene: NA; V gene: TRBV5-1; clone size: NA; CDR3 protein: CASSLRGSVGTDTQYF; CDR3 DNA: TGCGCCAGCAGCTTGAGAGGTAGCGTAGGCACAGATACGCAGTATTTT
J gene: TRBJ2-7; CDR3 length: 14; D gene: TRBD1; V gene: TRBV7-2; clone size: NA; CDR3 protein: CASSFYTTGVEQYF; CDR3 DNA: TGTGCCAGCAGCTTCTACACGACAGGGGTCGAGCAGTACTTC
J gene: TRBJ1-3; CDR3 length: 14; D gene: NA; V gene: TRBV5-6; clone size: few; CDR3 protein: CASSLDISGNTIYF; CDR3 DNA: TGTGCCAGCAGCTTGGACATCTCTGGAAACACCATATATTTT
J gene: TRBJ2-5; CDR3 length: 15; D gene: TRBD2; V gene: TRBV28; clone size: NA; CDR3 protein: CASRDLAGGDETQYF; CDR3 DNA: TGTGCCAGCAGGGACCTAGCGGGGGGGGATGAGACCCAGTACTTC
J gene: TRBJ1-1; CDR3 length: 13; D gene: NA; V gene: TRBV19; clone size: NA; CDR3 protein: CASSLYQGMEAFF; CDR3 DNA: TGTGCCAGTAGTCTTTATCAGGGTATGGAAGCTTTCTTT
J gene: TRBJ2-1; CDR3 length: 15; D gene: TRBD2; V gene: TRBV7-2; clone size: NA; CDR3 protein: CASSQIAGGQDEQFF; CDR3 DNA: TGTGCCAGCAGCCAAATAGCGGGAGGGCAGGATGAGCAGTTCTTC
J gene: TRBJ1-5; CDR3 length: 16; D gene: NA; V gene: TRBV7-9; clone size: NA; CDR3 protein: CASSLGPTTENQPQHF; CDR3 DNA: TGTGCCAGCAGCTTAGGCCCCACGACAGAAAATCAGCCCCAGCATTTT